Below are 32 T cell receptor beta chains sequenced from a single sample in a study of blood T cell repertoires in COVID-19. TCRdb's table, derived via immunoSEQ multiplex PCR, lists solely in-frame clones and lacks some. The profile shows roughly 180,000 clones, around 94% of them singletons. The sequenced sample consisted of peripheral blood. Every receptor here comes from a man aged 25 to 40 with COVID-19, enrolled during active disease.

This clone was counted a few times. For the CDR3, the DNA is TGTGCCAGCAGCCAAGACGGAGGCTATGGGCAGCCCCAGCATTTT. Encoded protein: CASSQDGGYGQPQHF. The V and J genes are TRBV3-1 (or the pseudogene TRBV3-2) and TRBJ1-5, with no clear D. The CDR3 has 15 residues. Germline CDR1 LGHDT, CDR2 YNNKEL (reference sequence). Trimming stripped 0 bases from V and 7 bases from J, with 13 bases between.

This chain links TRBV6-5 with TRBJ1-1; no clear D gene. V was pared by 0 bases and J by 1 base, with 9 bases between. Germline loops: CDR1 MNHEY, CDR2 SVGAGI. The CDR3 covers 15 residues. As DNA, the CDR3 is TGTGCCAGCAGTTACTCGGCCCAATCGAACACTGAAGCTTTCTTT. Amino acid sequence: CASSYSAQSNTEAFF.

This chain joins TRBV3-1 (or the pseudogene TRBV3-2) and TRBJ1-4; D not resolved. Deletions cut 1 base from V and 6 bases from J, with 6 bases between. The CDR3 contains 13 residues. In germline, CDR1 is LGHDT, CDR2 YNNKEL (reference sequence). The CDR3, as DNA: TGTGCCAGCAGCCAAGGGCAATATGAAAAACTGTTTTTT. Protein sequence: CASSQGQYEKLFF.

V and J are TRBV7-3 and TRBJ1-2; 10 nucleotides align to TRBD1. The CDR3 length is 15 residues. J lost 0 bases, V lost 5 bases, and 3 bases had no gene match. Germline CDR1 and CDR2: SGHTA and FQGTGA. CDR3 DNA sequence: TGTGCCAGCAGCCTCGGGACAGGGGCTAACTATGGCTACACCTTC. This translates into CASSLGTGANYGYTF.

CDR3 sequence reads: CASSYARGRGNSPLHF. The CDR3 nucleotides read TGTGCCAGCAGTTACGCAAGAGGCCGGGGGAATTCACCCCTCCACTTT. The chain recombines TRBV6-6 with TRBJ1-6, with D perhaps TRBD1 (5 bases). This CDR3 comprises 16 residues. Trimming removed 2 bases at V and 7 bases at J, with 15 bases between. Germline V gene data show CDR1 as MNHNY and CDR2 as SVGAGI (reference sequence).

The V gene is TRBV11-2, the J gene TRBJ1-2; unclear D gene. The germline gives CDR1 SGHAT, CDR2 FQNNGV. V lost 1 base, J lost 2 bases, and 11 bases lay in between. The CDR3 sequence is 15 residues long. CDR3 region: CASSLASTRNYGYTF. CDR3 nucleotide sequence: TGTGCCAGCAGCTTAGCGTCGACAAGAAACTATGGCTACACCTTC.

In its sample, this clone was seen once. The CDR3 coding sequence is TGTGCCTGGAGTTTGGGGACAGGACCGAACACTGAAGCTTTCTTT. This codes for CAWSLGTGPNTEAFF. The chain couples TRBV30 to TRBJ1-1; 8 bases map to TRBD1. This CDR3 spans 15 amino acids. Germline trimming cut 2 bases from V and 1 base from J; bases unmatched to any gene: 6. The V gene's germline CDR1 is GTSNPN and CDR2 SVGIG (reference sequence). Full variable domain (rest looked up from reference TRBV30 and TRBJ1-1): SQTIHQWPATLVQPVGSPLSLECTVEGTSNPNLYWYRQAAGRGLQLLFYSVGIGQISSEVPQNLSASRPQDRQFILSSKKLLLSDSGFYLCAWSLGTGPNTEAFFGQGTRLTVV.

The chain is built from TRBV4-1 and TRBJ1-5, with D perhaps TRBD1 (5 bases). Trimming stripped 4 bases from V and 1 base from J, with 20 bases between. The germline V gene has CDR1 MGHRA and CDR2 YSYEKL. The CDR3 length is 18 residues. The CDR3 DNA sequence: TGCGCCAGCAGCCCGATTGGGTCTAGGGGTAAGAGCAATCAGCCCCAGCATTTT. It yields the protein CASSPIGSRGKSNQPQHF.

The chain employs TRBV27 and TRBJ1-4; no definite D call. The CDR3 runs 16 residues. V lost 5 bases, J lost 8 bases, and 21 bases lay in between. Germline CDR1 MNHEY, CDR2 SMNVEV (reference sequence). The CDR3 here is CASSAHRWVRGEKLFF. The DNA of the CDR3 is TGTGCCAGCAGTGCGCACCGTTGGGTCAGAGGGGAAAAACTGTTTTTT.

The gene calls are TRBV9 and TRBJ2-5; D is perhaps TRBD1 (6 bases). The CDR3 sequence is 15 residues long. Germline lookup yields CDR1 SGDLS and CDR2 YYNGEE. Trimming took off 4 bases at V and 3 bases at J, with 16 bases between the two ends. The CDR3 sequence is CASSPGVDGEETQYF. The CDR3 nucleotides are TGTGCCAGCAGCCCAGGGGTAGACGGAGAAGAGACCCAGTACTTC.

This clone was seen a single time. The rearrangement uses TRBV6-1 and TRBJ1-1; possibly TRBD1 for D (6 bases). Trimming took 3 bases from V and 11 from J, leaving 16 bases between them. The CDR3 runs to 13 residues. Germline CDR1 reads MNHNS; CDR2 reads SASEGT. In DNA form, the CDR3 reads TGTGCCAGCAGTGATCGGACAGCCGGGCGGGCTTTCTTT. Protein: CASSDRTAGRAFF.

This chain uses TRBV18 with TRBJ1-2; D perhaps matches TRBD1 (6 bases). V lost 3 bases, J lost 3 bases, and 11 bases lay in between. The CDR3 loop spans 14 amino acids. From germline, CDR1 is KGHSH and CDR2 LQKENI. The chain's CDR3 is CASSPTDSDYGYTF. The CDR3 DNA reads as TGTGCCAGCTCACCCACGGACAGCGACTATGGCTACACCTTC. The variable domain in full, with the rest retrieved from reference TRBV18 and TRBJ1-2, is NAGVMQNPRHLVRRRGQEARLRCSPMKGHSHVYWYRQLPEEGLKFMVYLQKENIIDESGMPKERFSAEFPKEGPSILRIQQVVRGDSAAYFCASSPTDSDYGYTFGSGTRLTVV.

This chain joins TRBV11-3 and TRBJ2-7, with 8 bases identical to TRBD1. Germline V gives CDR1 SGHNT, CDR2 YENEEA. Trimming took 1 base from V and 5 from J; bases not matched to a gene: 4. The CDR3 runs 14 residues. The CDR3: CASSLGGQVNEQYF. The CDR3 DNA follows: TGTGCCAGCAGCTTAGGGGGACAGGTAAACGAGCAGTACTTC.

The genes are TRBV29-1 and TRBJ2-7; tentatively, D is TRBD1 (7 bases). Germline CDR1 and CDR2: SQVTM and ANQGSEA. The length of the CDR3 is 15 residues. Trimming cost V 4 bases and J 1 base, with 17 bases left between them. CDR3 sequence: CSVGGGAGGSYEQYF. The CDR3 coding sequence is TGCAGCGTTGGAGGCGGGGCAGGGGGTTCCTACGAGCAGTACTTC.

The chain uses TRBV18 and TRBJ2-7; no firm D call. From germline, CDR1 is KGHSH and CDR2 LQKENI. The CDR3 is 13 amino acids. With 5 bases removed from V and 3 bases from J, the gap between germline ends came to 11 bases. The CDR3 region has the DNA TGTGCCAGCTCAGTCACTTCCAACTACGAGCAGTACTTC. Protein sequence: CASSVTSNYEQYF.

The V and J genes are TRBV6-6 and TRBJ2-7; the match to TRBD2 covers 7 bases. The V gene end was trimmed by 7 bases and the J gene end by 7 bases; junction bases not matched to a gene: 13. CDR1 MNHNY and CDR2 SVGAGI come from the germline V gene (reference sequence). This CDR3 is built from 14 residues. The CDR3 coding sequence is TGTGCCAGCACCACGGGGGGTAAGGGTCGGGAGCAGTACTTC. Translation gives CASTTGGKGREQYF.

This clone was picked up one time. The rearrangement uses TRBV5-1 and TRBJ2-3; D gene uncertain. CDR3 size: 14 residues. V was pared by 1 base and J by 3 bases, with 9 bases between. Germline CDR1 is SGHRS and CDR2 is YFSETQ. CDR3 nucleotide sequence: TGCGCCAGCAGCTTGACAGTGGATACAGATACGCAGTATTTT. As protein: CASSLTVDTDTQYF.

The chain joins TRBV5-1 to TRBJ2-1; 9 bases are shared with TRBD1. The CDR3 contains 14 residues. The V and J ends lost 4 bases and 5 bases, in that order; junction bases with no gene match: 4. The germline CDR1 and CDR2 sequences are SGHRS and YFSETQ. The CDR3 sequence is CASSLGQGNNEQFF. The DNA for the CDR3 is TGCGCCAGCAGCCTGGGACAGGGTAACAATGAGCAGTTCTTC.

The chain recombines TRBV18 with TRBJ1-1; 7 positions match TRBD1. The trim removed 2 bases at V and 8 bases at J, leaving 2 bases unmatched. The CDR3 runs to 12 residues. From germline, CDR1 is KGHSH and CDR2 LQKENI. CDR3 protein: CASSPEGQEAFF. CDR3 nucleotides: TGTGCCAGCTCACCAGAGGGACAGGAAGCTTTCTTT.

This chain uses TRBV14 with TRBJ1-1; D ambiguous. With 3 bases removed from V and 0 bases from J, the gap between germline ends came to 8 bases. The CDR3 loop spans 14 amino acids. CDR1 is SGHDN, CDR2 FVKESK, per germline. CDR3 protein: CASSQLAMNTEAFF. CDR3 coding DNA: TGTGCCAGCAGCCAGCTAGCCATGAACACTGAAGCTTTCTTT.

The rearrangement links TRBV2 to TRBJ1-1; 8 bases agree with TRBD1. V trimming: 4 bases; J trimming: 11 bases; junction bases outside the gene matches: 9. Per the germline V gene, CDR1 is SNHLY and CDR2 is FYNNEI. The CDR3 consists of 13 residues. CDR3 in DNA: TGTGCCAGCAGTGCTTGGACAGGGCTTGTTGCTTTCTTT. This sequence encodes CASSAWTGLVAFF.

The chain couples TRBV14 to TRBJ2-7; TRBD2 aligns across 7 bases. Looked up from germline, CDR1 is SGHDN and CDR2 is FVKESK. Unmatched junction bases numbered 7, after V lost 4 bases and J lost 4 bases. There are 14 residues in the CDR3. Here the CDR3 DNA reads TGTGCCAGCAGCCCAACCCGGGGGGTGTACGAGCAGTACTTC. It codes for CASSPTRGVYEQYF.

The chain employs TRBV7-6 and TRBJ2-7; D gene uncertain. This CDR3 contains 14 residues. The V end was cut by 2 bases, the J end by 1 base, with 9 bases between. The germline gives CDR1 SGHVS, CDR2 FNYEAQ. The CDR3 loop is CASSLSARSYEQYF. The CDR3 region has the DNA TGTGCCAGCAGCTTAAGCGCCAGATCCTACGAGCAGTACTTC.

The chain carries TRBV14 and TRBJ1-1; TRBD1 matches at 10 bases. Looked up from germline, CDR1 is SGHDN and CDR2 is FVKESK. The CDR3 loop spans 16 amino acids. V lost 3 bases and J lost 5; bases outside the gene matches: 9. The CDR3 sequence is CASSHTGTGEGTEAFF. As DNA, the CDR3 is TGTGCCAGCAGCCATACCGGGACAGGGGAGGGGACTGAAGCTTTCTTT.

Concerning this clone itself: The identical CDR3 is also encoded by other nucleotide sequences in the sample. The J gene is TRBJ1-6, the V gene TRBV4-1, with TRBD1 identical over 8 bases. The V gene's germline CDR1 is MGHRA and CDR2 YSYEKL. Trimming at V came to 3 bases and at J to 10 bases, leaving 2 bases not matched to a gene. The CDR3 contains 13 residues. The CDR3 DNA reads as TGCGCCAGCAGCCAGGACAGGGTCTCACCCCTCCACTTT. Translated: CASSQDRVSPLHF.

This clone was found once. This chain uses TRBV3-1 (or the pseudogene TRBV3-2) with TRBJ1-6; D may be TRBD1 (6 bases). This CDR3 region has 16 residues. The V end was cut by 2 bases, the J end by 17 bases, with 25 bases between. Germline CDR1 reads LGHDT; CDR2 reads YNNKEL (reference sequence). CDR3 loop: CASSQTGRTPLSSIHF. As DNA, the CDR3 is TGTGCCAGCAGCCAAACAGGGAGAACCCCTCTATCCTCGATCCACTTT.

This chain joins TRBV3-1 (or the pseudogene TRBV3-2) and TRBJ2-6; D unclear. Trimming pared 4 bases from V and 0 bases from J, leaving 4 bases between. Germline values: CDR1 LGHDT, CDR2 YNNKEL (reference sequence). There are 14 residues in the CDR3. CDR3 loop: CASSPSSGANVLTF. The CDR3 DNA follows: TGTGCCAGCAGCCCTAGCTCTGGGGCCAACGTCCTGACTTTC.

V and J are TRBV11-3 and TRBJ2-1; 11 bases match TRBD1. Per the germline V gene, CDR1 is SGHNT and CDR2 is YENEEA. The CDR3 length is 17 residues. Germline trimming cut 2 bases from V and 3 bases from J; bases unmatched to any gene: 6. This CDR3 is CASSLQFGTGGYNEQFF. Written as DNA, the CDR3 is TGTGCCAGCAGCTTACAGTTCGGGACAGGGGGCTACAATGAGCAGTTCTTC.

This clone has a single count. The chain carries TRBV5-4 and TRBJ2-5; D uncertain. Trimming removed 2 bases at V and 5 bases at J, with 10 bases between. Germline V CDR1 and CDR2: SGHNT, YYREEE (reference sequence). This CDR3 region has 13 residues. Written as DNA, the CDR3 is TGTGCCAGCAGCTTCCGGTCCGGGGAGACCCAGTACTTC. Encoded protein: CASSFRSGETQYF. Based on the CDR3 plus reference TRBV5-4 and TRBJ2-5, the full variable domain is ETGVTQSPTHLIKTRGQQVTLRCSSQSGHNTVSWYQQALGQGPQFIFQYYREEENGRGNFPPRFSGLQFPNYSSELNVNALELDDSALYLCASSFRSGETQYFGPGTRLLVL.

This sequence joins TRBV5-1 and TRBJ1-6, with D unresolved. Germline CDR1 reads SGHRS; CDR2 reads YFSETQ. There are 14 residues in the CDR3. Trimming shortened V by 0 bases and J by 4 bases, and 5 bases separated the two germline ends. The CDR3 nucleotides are TGCGCCAGCAGCTTGGCCAATTATAATTCACCCCTCCACTTT. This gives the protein CASSLANYNSPLHF.

The CDR3: CASSEAGLAGGREQYF. The DNA for the CDR3 is TGTGCCAGCAGTGAAGCGGGACTAGCGGGGGGGCGTGAGCAGTACTTC. The chain has TRBV2 and TRBJ2-7, with 16 bases aligning to TRBD2. CDR1 and CDR2 from the germline V gene are SNHLY and FYNNEI. The V segment lost 0 bases and the J segment 7 bases; nucleotides outside the gene matches: 3. The CDR3 runs 16 residues.

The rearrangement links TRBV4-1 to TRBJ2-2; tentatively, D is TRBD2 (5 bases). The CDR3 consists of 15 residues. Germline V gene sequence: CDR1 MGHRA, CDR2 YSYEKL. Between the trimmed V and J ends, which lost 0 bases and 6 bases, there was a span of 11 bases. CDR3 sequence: CASSQDGIGAGELFF. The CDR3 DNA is TGCGCCAGCAGCCAAGACGGGATAGGCGCCGGGGAGCTGTTTTTT.